Described below is a single T cell receptor (beta chain) sequence and its context. Method: immunoSEQ multiplex PCR; TCRdb's copy keeps in-frame clones and lacks some. The sample shows about 300,000 clones, more than 80% of them seen only once. The CDR3 totals 14 residues. The germline V gene has CDR1 SGHAT and CDR2 FQNNGV. J gave up 2 bases and V 8 bases, and 4 bases lay outside the gene matches. This entry is derived from a study of blood T cell repertoires in COVID-19. Study as a whole: Material from acute and convalescent COVID-19 was sourced from the United States, Italy and Spain. Sources were T cells, B-cell-depleted T cells, or PBMCs; the material itself was cDNA or gDNA.

The source of this sequence is a man between 18 and 35 years old who had recovered from COVID-19. The sample was peripheral blood. The chain carries TRBV11-2 and TRBJ2-1, with TRBD2 matching 9 bases. The CDR3 sequence is CASAPSGTYNEQFF. CDR3 coding DNA: TGTGCCAGCGCCCCTAGCGGGACCTACAATGAGCAGTTCTTC.